This TCR beta chain was sequenced in a study of blood T cell repertoires in COVID-19. Study information: Samples taken during acute and convalescent COVID-19 were collected in the United States, Italy and Spain. In each case, the material was cDNA or gDNA derived from T cells, B-cell-depleted T cells, or PBMCs.

As originally analysed: Reference gene primers were amplified, and this amplification served to estimate nucleated cell counts. Libraries were prepared by immunoSEQ multiplex PCR; TCRdb keeps only in-frame clonotypes and omits some of them. V and J calls and clone size are those listed in that table; D and trimming were worked out from the DNA. The repertoire includes tens of thousands of clones, under 95% of them detected once, and approximately 3% sits in the top ten. The ends were cut back, 8 bases at V and 7 bases at J, with 14 bases in the middle. Per the germline V gene, CDR1 is MDHEN and CDR2 is SYDVKM. This CDR3 has 13 residues.

The chain has TRBV28 and TRBJ2-2; weak D call: TRBD1 (5 bases). Sequences were obtained from peripheral blood. The sequence was collected from a man over 45 with acute or convalescent COVID-19. The CDR3: CASSKSGFGELFF. CDR3 coding DNA: TGTGCCAGCTCGAAATCAGGGTTCGGGGAGCTGTTTTTT.